The 32 T cell receptor beta chains below come from one sample, sequenced in a study of control samples from healthy donors and cancer patients. Method: immunoSEQ multiplex PCR; TCRdb's copy keeps in-frame clones and lacks some. In the table there are 50,000 or so clones, 93% of which are singletons. The sample taken for sequencing was PBMCs. Source of these receptors: a woman in her fifties or sixties with head and neck cancer.

The V and J genes are TRBV2 and TRBJ1-4, with 7 bases fitting TRBD1. Germline loops: CDR1 SNHLY, CDR2 FYNNEI. The CDR3 totals 15 residues. Unmatched junction bases numbered 7, after V lost 1 base and J lost 8 bases. The CDR3 loop is CASSEGGQGGEKLFF. The CDR3, as DNA: TGTGCCAGCAGTGAAGGAGGGCAGGGGGGCGAAAAACTGTTTTTT.

This chain connects TRBV6-2 or TRBV6-3 to TRBJ2-7; D uncertain. The CDR3 is 14 residues long. V was clipped by 2 bases and J by 0 bases, with 8 bases between them. Germline lookup yields CDR1 MNHEY and CDR2 SVGEGT. CDR3 protein: CASSYKTFSYEQYF. CDR3 nucleotide sequence: TGTGCCAGCAGTTACAAGACTTTCTCCTACGAGCAGTACTTC.

The chain employs TRBV7-2 and TRBJ2-3; no clear D. This CDR3 is 15 amino acids long. The germline gives CDR1 SGHTA, CDR2 FQGNSA. Between the trimmed V and J ends, which lost 5 bases and 2 bases, there was a span of 14 bases. This CDR3 reads CASSIGGVFTDTQYF. The DNA of the CDR3 is TGTGCCAGCAGCATTGGTGGAGTTTTCACAGATACGCAGTATTTT.

This sequence joins TRBV6-6 and TRBJ2-2, with D possibly being TRBD2 (5 bases). This CDR3 comprises 16 residues. With 2 bases removed from V and 5 bases from J, the gap between germline ends came to 15 bases. In germline, CDR1 is MNHNY, CDR2 SVGAGI (reference sequence). The CDR3 nucleotides read TGTGCCAGCAGTTACCCCCTCGGGGAATCAACCGGGGAGCTGTTTTTT. It translates to CASSYPLGESTGELFF.

This chain connects TRBV7-8 to TRBJ1-1, with TRBD1 as a possible D gene (6 bases). Germline V gene sequence: CDR1 SGHVS, CDR2 FQNEAQ. The CDR3 has 18 residues. Trimming cost V 5 bases and J 6 bases, with 28 bases left between them. This CDR3 reads CASSLRDRGGGIRPEAFF. The CDR3 nucleotides read TGTGCCAGCAGCCTAAGAGACCGGGGAGGGGGGATTCGGCCTGAAGCTTTCTTT. Full variable domain (outside the CDR3, taken from reference TRBV7-8 and TRBJ1-1): GAGVSQSPRYKVAKRGQDVALRCDPISGHVSLFWYQQALGQGPEFLTYFQNEAQLDKSGLPSDRFFAERPEGSVSTLKIQRTQQEDSAVYLCASSLRDRGGGIRPEAFFGQGTRLTVV.

V gene TRBV7-9 combines with J gene TRBJ1-2, with D perhaps matching TRBD1 (5 bases). V dropped 5 bases and J dropped 6 bases, with 22 bases sitting between them. CDR3 length equals 16 residues. Germline V CDR1 and CDR2: SEHNR, FQNEAQ (reference sequence). CDR3 amino acids: CASSNKTSGVGDGYTF. CDR3 nucleotide sequence: TGTGCCAGCAGCAATAAAACATCGGGGGTCGGTGATGGCTACACCTTC.

The J gene is TRBJ2-5, the V gene TRBV6-2 or TRBV6-3; 7 nucleotides align to TRBD2. Germline values: CDR1 MNHEY, CDR2 SVGEGT. V shed 4 bases, J shed 1 base, and the junction held 6 bases outside the gene matches. The CDR3 covers 15 residues. CDR3: CASSWTGLLQETQYF. CDR3 DNA sequence: TGTGCCAGCAGTTGGACGGGACTACTCCAAGAGACCCAGTACTTC.

The chain employs TRBV2 and TRBJ1-3; D not resolved. The CDR3 totals 14 residues. Trimming left V 4 bases short and J 3 bases short, with 10 bases between. CDR1 SNHLY and CDR2 FYNNEI come from the germline V gene. The CDR3 loop is CASSGLGGGNTIYF. The CDR3 region has the DNA TGTGCCAGCAGTGGCTTGGGAGGTGGAAACACCATATATTTT.

Regarding this clone: A junction boundary mismatches the germline segment, possibly from a read error. The genes are TRBV7-9 and TRBJ2-7; possibly TRBD2 for D (6 bases). Germline V CDR1 and CDR2: SEHNR, FQNEAQ (reference sequence). The CDR3 is 14 amino acids. CDR3 nucleotides: TGTGCCAGCAGCTACGCCGGGACTGAATACGGGCAGTACTTC. Its translation: CASSYAGTEYGQYF.

This sequence joins TRBV7-6 and TRBJ2-4; D is possibly TRBD2 (6 bases). This CDR3 has 16 amino acids. V was pared by 1 base and J by 0 bases, with 10 bases between. Germline V gives CDR1 SGHVS, CDR2 FNYEAQ. CDR3 region: CASSLGGEPAKNIQYF. The CDR3 coding sequence is TGTGCCAGCAGCTTAGGGGGGGAGCCAGCCAAAAACATTCAGTACTTC.

The chain joins TRBV2 to TRBJ1-1; TRBD1 is a possible D gene (5 bases). This CDR3 contains 14 residues. The germline gives CDR1 SNHLY, CDR2 FYNNEI. V was shortened by 3 bases and J by 5 bases, with 13 bases between the two germline ends. CDR3 protein: CASSDREPATEAFF. The CDR3 region has the DNA TGTGCCAGCAGTGACAGGGAGCCCGCGACTGAAGCTTTCTTT.

This rearrangement joins TRBV2 to TRBJ1-6, with 9 bases fitting TRBD1. Germline V gene sequence: CDR1 SNHLY, CDR2 FYNNEI. The CDR3 sequence is 15 residues long. J gave up 10 bases and V 1 base, and 5 bases lay outside the gene matches. The CDR3 loop reads CASSEVPGQGSPLHF. CDR3 coding DNA: TGTGCCAGCAGTGAAGTCCCGGGACAGGGATCACCCCTCCACTTT.

The gene calls are TRBV5-1 and TRBJ2-2; 8 bases agree with TRBD2. V was clipped by 2 bases and J by 1 base; unmatched bases: 1. Germline lookup yields CDR1 SGHRS and CDR2 YFSETQ. The CDR3 is 15 amino acids. The DNA for the CDR3 is TGCGCCAGCAGCTTTGCGGGGGGGAACACCGGGGAGCTGTTTTTT. This codes for CASSFAGGNTGELFF.

The V and J genes are TRBV12-5 and TRBJ1-5, with D tentatively TRBD1 (6 bases). Germline V gene data show CDR1 as LGHNT and CDR2 as FRNRAP. The V gene lost 0 bases and the J gene lost 2 bases, with 8 bases spanning the gap. The length of the CDR3 is 15 residues. The CDR3 loop reads CASGLVQGGNQPQHF. In DNA form, the CDR3 reads TGTGCTAGTGGTTTGGTACAGGGTGGCAATCAGCCCCAGCATTTT.

This clone is a singleton in its sample. CDR3 DNA: TGTGCCAGCAGCCTAGACAGGGGCTACGAGCAGTACTTC. Translation gives CASSLDRGYEQYF. V and J are TRBV3-1 (or the pseudogene TRBV3-2) and TRBJ2-7; 8 nucleotides align to TRBD1. Unmatched junction bases numbered 2, after V lost 4 bases and J lost 3 bases. This CDR3 contains 13 residues. CDR1 and CDR2 (germline): LGHDT, YNNKEL (reference sequence).

This clone was found once. The CDR3 bases are TGTGCCAGCAGTTTCGGGACTAGCGGCTCCTACGAGCAGTACTTC. Its protein is CASSFGTSGSYEQYF. The gene calls are TRBV7-2 and TRBJ2-7, with 11 bases lining up with TRBD2. The CDR3 totals 15 residues. Trimming cost V 6 bases and J 0 bases; bases outside gene matches: 4. The germline CDR1 and CDR2 sequences are SGHTA and FQGNSA.

This clone was observed once. CDR3 DNA: TGTGCCAGCAGTTCGACAGGGGGCAACACTGAAGCTTTCTTT. It encodes CASSSTGGNTEAFF. The chain links TRBV6-5 to TRBJ1-1; 10 positions match TRBD1. Trimming cost V 4 bases and J 2 bases; bases outside gene matches: 1. CDR3 length: 14 residues. CDR1 is MNHEY and CDR2 is SVGAGI in the germline V gene.

This clone was recorded a few times. The chain has TRBV28 and TRBJ2-1; 7 nucleotides match TRBD1. The CDR3 totals 12 residues. The J segment lost 13 bases and the V segment lost 4 bases, leaving 7 bases of the junction unmatched. Looked up from germline, CDR1 is MDHEN and CDR2 is SYDVKM. The CDR3 DNA follows: TGTGCCAGCAGTTGGGGGACAGCTAATCAGTTCTTC. Translated, it gives CASSWGTANQFF.

The J gene is TRBJ2-3, the V gene TRBV30; the D gene is possibly TRBD1 (6 bases). This CDR3 is 13 amino acids long. Germline CDR1 reads GTSNPN; CDR2 reads SVGIG (reference sequence). Trimming took off 0 bases at V and 3 bases at J, with 7 bases between the two ends. CDR3 in amino acids: CAWSVQGTDTQYF. CDR3 DNA sequence: TGTGCCTGGAGTGTTCAGGGGACAGATACGCAGTATTTT.

V is TRBV19 and J is TRBJ1-5; no clear D gene. The germline V gene has CDR1 LNHDA and CDR2 SQIVND (reference sequence). Trimming shortened V by 0 bases and J by 12 bases, and 9 bases separated the two germline ends. CDR3 length: 12 residues. Here the CDR3 DNA reads TGTGCCAGTAGTATAGAGGGCGGGGTCCAGCATTTT. It specifies CASSIEGGVQHF.

The chain recombines TRBV6-5 with TRBJ2-1, with no clear D. The germline V gene has CDR1 MNHEY and CDR2 SVGAGI. V dropped 0 bases and J dropped 8 bases, with 5 bases sitting between them. CDR3 size: 12 residues. As DNA, the CDR3 is TGTGCCAGCAGTTACTCTGGCGATGAGCAGTTCTTC. This codes for CASSYSGDEQFF.

This clone was seen once. CDR3 sequence: CSVPGPRLRTDTQYF. The CDR3 region has the DNA TGCAGCGTTCCGGGACCACGTCTGCGCACAGATACGCAGTATTTT. The V and J genes are TRBV29-1 and TRBJ2-3, with D possibly called TRBD1 or TRBD2 (5 bases each). Between the trimmed V and J ends, which lost 5 bases and 1 base, there was a span of 16 bases. The V gene's germline CDR1 is SQVTM and CDR2 ANQGSEA. The CDR3 totals 15 residues.

This clone occurred a few times. This chain uses TRBV3-1 (or the pseudogene TRBV3-2) with TRBJ1-6, with unresolved D. Trimming took off 4 bases at V and 7 bases at J, with 8 bases between the two ends. The germline gives CDR1 LGHDT, CDR2 YNNKEL (reference sequence). This CDR3 has 13 residues. CDR3 bases: TGTGCCAGCAGCCCGGGCCTCAATTCACCCCTCCACTTT. Translation: CASSPGLNSPLHF.

V gene TRBV18 combines with J gene TRBJ1-5; TRBD1 agrees at 12 bases. The V and J ends lost 3 bases and 2 bases, in that order; junction bases with no gene match: 2. This CDR3 comprises 16 residues. Germline CDR1 reads KGHSH; CDR2 reads LQKENI. The CDR3 sequence is CASSPGQGAGNQPQHF. The CDR3 bases are TGTGCCAGCTCACCGGGACAGGGGGCGGGCAATCAGCCCCAGCATTTT. The variable domain in full, with the rest retrieved from reference TRBV18 and TRBJ1-5, is NAGVMQNPRHLVRRRGQEARLRCSPMKGHSHVYWYRQLPEEGLKFMVYLQKENIIDESGMPKERFSAEFPKEGPSILRIQQVVRGDSAAYFCASSPGQGAGNQPQHFGDGTRLSIL.

This chain links TRBV24-1 with TRBJ1-5; D gene ambiguous. The V gene lost 5 bases and the J gene lost 0 bases, with 7 bases spanning the gap. This CDR3 is built from 14 residues. Germline V CDR1 and CDR2: KGHDR, SFDVKD. The DNA for the CDR3 is TGTGCCACCAGTGCCTATTATAGCAATCAGCCCCAGCATTTT. Translated: CATSAYYSNQPQHF.

The V and J genes are TRBV7-9 and TRBJ1-1; no reliable D call. Trimming took off 4 bases at V and 4 bases at J, with 16 bases between the two ends. The germline V gene has CDR1 SEHNR and CDR2 FQNEAQ (reference sequence). CDR3 length: 15 residues. CDR3 coding DNA: TGTGCCAGCAGCTCCCCCCGGCCAGTACCCACTGAAGCTTTCTTT. It encodes CASSSPRPVPTEAFF.

The chain links TRBV18 to TRBJ2-6; no clear D gene. The length of the CDR3 is 17 residues. Germline V lookup: CDR1 KGHSH, CDR2 LQKENI. The ends were cut back, 1 base at V and 0 bases at J, with 10 bases in the middle. CDR3: CASSPRSQNSGANVLTF. The CDR3 coding sequence is TGTGCCAGCTCACCACGGAGTCAGAACTCTGGGGCCAACGTCCTGACTTTC. Filled out from reference TRBV18 and TRBJ2-6, the complete variable domain reads NAGVMQNPRHLVRRRGQEARLRCSPMKGHSHVYWYRQLPEEGLKFMVYLQKENIIDESGMPKERFSAEFPKEGPSILRIQQVVRGDSAAYFCASSPRSQNSGANVLTFGAGSRLTVL.

The V call is TRBV28, the J call TRBJ2-6, with D tentatively TRBD1 or TRBD2 (5 bases each). CDR1 and CDR2 from the germline V gene are MDHEN and SYDVKM. V lost 2 bases, J lost 0 bases, and 8 bases lay in between. The CDR3 consists of 16 residues. CDR3 protein: CASSLGGSSGANVLTF. Here the CDR3 DNA reads TGTGCCAGCAGTTTAGGGGGAAGCTCTGGGGCCAACGTCCTGACTTTC.

This chain links TRBV28 with TRBJ2-3, with D tentatively TRBD2 (6 bases). Germline CDR1 is MDHEN and CDR2 is SYDVKM. Trimming stripped 6 bases from V and 2 bases from J, with 18 bases between. The length of the CDR3 is 16 residues. The CDR3 DNA reads TGTGCCAGCAGCACCCTGATGGGAGGACTCACAGATACGCAGTATTTT. It encodes CASSTLMGGLTDTQYF.

The J gene is TRBJ2-3, the V gene TRBV3-1 (or the pseudogene TRBV3-2); 7 bases match TRBD1. This CDR3 has 14 residues. Trimming at V came to 4 bases and at J to 1 base, leaving 2 bases not matched to a gene. Germline CDR1 and CDR2: LGHDT and YNNKEL (reference sequence). Here the CDR3 reads CASSLGTGTDTQYF. The CDR3 nucleotides are TGTGCCAGCAGCCTTGGGACAGGCACAGATACGCAGTATTTT.

J is TRBJ2-7 and V is TRBV6-6, with 12 bases aligning to TRBD1. CDR3 length equals 14 residues. Germline CDR1 is MNHNY and CDR2 is SVGAGI (reference sequence). J lost 7 bases, V lost 5 bases, and 6 bases had no gene match. CDR3 coding DNA: TGTGCCAGCAGTCCGGGACAGGGGGCTGGGGAGCAGTACTTC. This codes for CASSPGQGAGEQYF.

The genes are TRBV30 and TRBJ2-5; D is tentatively TRBD1 or TRBD2 (5 bases each). Trimming cost V 0 bases and J 5 bases, with 19 bases left between them. The CDR3 has 16 residues. Looked up from germline, CDR1 is GTSNPN and CDR2 is SVGIG (reference sequence). The CDR3 DNA is TGTGCCTGGAGTGTACGAAGAGGGATTAGGGGTGAGACCCAGTACTTC. It encodes CAWSVRRGIRGETQYF.